This T cell receptor beta chain was sequenced during a study of siplizumab effects on memory and regulatory T cells. Broader study findings: In siplizumab conditions, mappable alloreactive CD4+ clones averaged about 69% Treg-derived, against 25% to 30% in controls. Naive T cells seemed more diverse than memory cells; they also seemed major alloresponse contributors.

This clone was recorded once. Antigen unknown. The CDR3 runs 15 residues. Germline assignment: CDR1 SNHLY and CDR2 FYNNEI. The ends were cut back, 3 bases at V and 1 base at J, with 10 bases in the middle. Assay: immunoSEQ multiplex PCR; the TCRdb copy retains only in-frame clones and omits some. This sample has fewer than 110,000 clones, with 80% to 95% found just once. The TCR originated in a human donor in good health. The sample consisted of non-Treg CD4+ T cells sorted from blood. The gene calls are TRBV2 and TRBJ1-5; D is uncertain. The CDR3 region has the DNA TGTGCCAGCAGTGAGAGGGTGGGGAGCAATCAGCCCCAGCATTTT. This translates into CASSERVGSNQPQHF.